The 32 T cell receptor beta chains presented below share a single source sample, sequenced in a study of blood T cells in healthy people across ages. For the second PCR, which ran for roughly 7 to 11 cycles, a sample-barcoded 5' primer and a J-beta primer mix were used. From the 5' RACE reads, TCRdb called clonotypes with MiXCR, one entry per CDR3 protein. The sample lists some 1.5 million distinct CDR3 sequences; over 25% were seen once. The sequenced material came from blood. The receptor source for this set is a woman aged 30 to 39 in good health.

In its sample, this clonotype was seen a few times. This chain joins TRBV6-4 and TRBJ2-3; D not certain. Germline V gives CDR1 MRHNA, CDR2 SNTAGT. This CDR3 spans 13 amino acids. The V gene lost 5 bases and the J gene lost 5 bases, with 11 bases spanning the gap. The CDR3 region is CASSPSWIDTQYF. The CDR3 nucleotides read TGTGCCAGCAGTCCCTCGTGGATAGATACGCAGTATTTT.

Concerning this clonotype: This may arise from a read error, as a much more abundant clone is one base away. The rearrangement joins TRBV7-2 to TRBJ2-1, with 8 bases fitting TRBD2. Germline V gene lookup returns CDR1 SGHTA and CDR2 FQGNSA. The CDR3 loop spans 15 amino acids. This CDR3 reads CASSAAGVSCNEQFF. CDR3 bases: TGTGCCAGCAGCGCAGCGGGAGTTTCCTGCAATGAGCAGTTCTTC.

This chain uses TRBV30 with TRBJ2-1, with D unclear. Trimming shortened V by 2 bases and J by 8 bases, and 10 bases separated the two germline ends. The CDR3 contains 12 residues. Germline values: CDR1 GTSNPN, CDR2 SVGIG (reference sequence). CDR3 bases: TGTGCCTGGAGTTTAAGGGTGGATGAGCAGTTCTTC. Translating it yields CAWSLRVDEQFF.

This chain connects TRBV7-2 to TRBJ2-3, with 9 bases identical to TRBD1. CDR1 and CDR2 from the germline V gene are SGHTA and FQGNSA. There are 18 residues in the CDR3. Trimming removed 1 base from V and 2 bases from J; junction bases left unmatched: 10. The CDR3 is CASSLGPRGTGTTDTQYF. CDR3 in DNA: TGTGCCAGCAGCTTAGGTCCCCGGGGGACAGGGACCACAGATACGCAGTATTTT.

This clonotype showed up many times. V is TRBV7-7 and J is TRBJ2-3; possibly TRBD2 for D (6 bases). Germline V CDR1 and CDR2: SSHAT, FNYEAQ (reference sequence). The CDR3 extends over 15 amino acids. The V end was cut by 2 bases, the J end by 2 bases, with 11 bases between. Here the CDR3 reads CASSLSGLTTDTQYF. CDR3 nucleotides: TGTGCCAGCAGCTTATCGGGACTCACCACAGATACGCAGTATTTT.

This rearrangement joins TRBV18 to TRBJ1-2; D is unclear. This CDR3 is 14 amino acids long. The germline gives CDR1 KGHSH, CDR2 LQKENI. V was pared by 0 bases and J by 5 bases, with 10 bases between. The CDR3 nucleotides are TGTGCCAGCTCACCACCGACGGAGCTTTATGGCTACACCTTC. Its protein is CASSPPTELYGYTF.

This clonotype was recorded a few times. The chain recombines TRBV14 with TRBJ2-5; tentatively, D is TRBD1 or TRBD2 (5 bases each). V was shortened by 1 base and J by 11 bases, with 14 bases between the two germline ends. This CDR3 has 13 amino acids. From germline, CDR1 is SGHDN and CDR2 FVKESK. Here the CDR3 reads CASSQVRLGEQYF. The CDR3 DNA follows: TGTGCCAGCAGCCAAGTCAGATTGGGGGAGCAGTACTTC.

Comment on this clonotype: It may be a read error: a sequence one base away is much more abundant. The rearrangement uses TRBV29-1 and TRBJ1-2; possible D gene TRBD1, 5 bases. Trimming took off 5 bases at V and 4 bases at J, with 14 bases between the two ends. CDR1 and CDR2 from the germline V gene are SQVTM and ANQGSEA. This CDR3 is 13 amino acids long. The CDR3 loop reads CSVLRQSFYGYTF. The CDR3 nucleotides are TGCAGCGTTCTCAGACAGAGCTTCTATGGCTACACCTTC.

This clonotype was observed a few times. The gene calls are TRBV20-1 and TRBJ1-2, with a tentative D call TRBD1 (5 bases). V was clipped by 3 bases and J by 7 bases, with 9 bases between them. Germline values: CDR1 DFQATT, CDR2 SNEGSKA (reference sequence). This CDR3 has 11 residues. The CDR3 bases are TGCAGTGCTAGCCCTGACAGTGGCTACACCTTC. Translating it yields CSASPDSGYTF.

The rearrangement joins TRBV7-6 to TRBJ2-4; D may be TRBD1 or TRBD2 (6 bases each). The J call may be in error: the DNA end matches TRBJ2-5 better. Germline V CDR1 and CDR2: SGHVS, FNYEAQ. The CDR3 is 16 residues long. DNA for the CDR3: TGTGCCAGCAGCTTAGGGTCCCCGGGGGCAGGGGAGACCCAGTACTTC. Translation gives CASSLGSPGAGETQYF.

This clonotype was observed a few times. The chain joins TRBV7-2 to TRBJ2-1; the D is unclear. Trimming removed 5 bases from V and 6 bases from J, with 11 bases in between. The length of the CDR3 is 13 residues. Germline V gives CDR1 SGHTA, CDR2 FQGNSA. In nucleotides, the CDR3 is TGTGCCAGCAGCCTATCACACAGCAATGAGCAGTTCTTC. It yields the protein CASSLSHSNEQFF.

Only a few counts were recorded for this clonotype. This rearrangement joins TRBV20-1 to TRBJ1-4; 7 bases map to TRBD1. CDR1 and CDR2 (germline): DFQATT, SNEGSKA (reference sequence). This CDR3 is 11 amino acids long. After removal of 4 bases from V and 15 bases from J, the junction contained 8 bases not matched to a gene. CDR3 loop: CSATLDRVMFF. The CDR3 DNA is TGCAGTGCTACCCTCGACAGGGTTATGTTTTTT.

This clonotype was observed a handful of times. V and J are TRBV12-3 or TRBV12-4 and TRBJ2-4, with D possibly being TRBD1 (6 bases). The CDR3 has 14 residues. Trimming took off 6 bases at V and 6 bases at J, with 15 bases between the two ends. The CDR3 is CASSPGTTRNIQYF. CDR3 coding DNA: TGTGCCAGCAGCCCCGGGACAACGCGAAACATTCAGTACTTC.

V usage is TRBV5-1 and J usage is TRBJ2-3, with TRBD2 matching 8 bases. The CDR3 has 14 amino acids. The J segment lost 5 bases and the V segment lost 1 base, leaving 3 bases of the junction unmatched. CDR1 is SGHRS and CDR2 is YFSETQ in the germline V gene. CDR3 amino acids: CASSLTGGIDTQYF. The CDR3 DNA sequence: TGCGCCAGCAGCTTGACGGGAGGGATAGATACGCAGTATTTT. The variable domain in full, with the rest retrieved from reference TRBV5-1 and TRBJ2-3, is KAGVTQTPRYLIKTRGQQVTLSCSPISGHRSVSWYQQTPGQGLQFLFEYFSETQRNKGNFPGRFSGRQFSNSRSEMNVSTLELGDSALYLCASSLTGGIDTQYFGPGTRLTVL.

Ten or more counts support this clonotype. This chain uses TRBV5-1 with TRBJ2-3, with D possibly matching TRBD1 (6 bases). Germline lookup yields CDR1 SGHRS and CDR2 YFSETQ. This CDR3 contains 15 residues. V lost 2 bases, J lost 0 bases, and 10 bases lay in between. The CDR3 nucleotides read TGCGCCAGCAGCTTTGGACAGACTAGCACAGATACGCAGTATTTT. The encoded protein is CASSFGQTSTDTQYF.

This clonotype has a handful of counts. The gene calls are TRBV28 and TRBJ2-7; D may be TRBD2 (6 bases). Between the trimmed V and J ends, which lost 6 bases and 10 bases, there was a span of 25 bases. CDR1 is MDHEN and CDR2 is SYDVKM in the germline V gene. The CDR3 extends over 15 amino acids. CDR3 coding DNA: TGTGCCAGCAGCCCTTTTAGCGGCCAAGAGAAAGCCCAGTACTTC. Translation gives CASSPFSGQEKAQYF.

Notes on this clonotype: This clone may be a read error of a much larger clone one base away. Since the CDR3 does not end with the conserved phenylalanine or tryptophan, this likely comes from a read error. The CDR3 bases are TGTGCCAGCAGTTGGCAGGGCGATGAGCAGTTCATC. Protein product: CASSWQGDEQFI. The J gene is TRBJ2-1, the V gene TRBV12-3 or TRBV12-4, with a possible D match to TRBD1 (5 bases). The CDR3 contains 12 residues. Trimming shortened V by 4 bases and J by 8 bases, and 9 bases separated the two germline ends.

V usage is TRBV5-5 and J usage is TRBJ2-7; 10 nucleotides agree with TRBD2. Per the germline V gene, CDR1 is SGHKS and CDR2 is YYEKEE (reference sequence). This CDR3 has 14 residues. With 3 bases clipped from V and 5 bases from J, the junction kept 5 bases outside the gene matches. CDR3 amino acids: CASSSSGGANEQYF. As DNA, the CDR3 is TGTGCCAGCAGCTCGAGCGGGGGGGCCAACGAGCAGTACTTC.

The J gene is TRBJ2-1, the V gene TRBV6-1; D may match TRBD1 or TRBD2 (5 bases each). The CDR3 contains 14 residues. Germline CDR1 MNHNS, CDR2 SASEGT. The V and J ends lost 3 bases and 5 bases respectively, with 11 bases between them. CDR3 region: CASSDWGTHNEQFF. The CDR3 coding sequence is TGTGCCAGCAGTGATTGGGGGACCCACAATGAGCAGTTCTTC.

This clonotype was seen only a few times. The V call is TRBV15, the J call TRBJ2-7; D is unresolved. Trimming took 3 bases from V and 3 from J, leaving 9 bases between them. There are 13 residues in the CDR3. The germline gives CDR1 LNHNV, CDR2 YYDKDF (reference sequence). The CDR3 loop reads CATSSNSLYEQYF. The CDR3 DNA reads TGTGCCACCAGCAGTAATAGCCTCTACGAGCAGTACTTC.

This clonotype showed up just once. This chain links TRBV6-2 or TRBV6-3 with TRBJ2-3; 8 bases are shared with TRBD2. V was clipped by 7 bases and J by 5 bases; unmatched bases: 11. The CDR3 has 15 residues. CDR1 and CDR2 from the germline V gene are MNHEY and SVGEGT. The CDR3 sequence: CASTITTSVGDTQYF. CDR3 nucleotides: TGTGCCAGCACTATAACGACTAGCGTGGGAGATACGCAGTATTTT.

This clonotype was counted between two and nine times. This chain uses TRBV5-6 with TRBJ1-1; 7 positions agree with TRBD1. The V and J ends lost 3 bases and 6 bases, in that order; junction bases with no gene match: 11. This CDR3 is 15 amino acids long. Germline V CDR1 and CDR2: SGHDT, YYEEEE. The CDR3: CASSSLDRTIAEAFF. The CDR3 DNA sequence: TGTGCCAGCAGCTCCCTGGACAGGACAATAGCTGAAGCTTTCTTT.

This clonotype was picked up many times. CDR3 residues: CASSQGLAKNIQYF. CDR3 in DNA: TGTGCCAGCAGCCAGGGGTTAGCCAAAAACATTCAGTACTTC. This chain connects TRBV2 to TRBJ2-4, with D possibly TRBD1 on 6 matching bases. Germline V gene sequence: CDR1 SNHLY, CDR2 FYNNEI. Deletions cut 6 bases from V and 0 bases from J, with 9 bases between. The CDR3 extends over 14 amino acids.

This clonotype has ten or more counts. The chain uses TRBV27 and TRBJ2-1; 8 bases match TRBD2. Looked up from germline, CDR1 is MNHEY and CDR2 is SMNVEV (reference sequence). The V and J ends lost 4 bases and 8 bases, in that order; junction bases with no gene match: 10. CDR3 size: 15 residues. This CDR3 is CASSSIAGSADEQFF. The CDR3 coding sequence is TGTGCCAGCAGTTCGATAGCGGGGAGTGCGGATGAGCAGTTCTTC.

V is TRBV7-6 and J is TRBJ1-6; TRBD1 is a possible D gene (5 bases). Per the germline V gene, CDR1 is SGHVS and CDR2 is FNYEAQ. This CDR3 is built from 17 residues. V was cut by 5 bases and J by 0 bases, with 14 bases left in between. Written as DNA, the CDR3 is TGTGCCAGCAGCCTTCGGGGACCGGGCTCCTATAATTCACCCCTCCACTTT. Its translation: CASSLRGPGSYNSPLHF.

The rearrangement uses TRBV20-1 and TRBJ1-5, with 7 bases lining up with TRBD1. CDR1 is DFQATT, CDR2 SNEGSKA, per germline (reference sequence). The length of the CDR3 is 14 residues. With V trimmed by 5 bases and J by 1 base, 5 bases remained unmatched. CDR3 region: CSAPRDSSNQPQHF. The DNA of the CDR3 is TGCAGTGCTCCCCGGGACAGCAGCAATCAGCCCCAGCATTTT.

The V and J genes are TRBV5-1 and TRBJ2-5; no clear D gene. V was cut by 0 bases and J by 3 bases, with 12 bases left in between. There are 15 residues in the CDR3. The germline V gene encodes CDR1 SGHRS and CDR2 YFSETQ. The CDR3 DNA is TGCGCCAGCAGCTTGGGGGGATCCACCGAAGAGACCCAGTACTTC. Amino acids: CASSLGGSTEETQYF.

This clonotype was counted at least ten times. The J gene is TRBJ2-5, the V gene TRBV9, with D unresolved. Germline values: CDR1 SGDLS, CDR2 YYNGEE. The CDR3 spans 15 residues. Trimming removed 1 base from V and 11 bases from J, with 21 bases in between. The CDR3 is CASSVSDSALGWQYF. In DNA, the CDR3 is TGTGCCAGCAGCGTATCGGATTCGGCCCTGGGTTGGCAGTACTTC.

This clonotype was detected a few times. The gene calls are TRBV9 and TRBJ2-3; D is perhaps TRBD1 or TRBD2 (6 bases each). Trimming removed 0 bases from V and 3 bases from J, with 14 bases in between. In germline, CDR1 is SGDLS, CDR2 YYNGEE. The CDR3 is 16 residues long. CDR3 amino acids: CASSVGWGALTDTQYF. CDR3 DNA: TGTGCCAGCAGCGTAGGTTGGGGGGCCCTGACAGATACGCAGTATTTT.

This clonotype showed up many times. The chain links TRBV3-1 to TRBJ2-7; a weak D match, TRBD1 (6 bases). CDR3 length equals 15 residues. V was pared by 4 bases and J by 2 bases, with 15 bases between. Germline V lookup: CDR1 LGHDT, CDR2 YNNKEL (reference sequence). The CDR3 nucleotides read TGTGCCAGCAGCCTTTCAGACAGGCCTACCTACGAGCAGTACTTC. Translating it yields CASSLSDRPTYEQYF.

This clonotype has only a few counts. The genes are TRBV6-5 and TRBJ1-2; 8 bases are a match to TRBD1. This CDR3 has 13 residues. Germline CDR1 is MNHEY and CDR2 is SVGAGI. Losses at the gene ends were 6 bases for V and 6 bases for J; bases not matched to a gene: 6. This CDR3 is CASSRGQVDGYTF. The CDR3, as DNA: TGTGCCAGCAGCCGGGGACAGGTAGATGGCTACACCTTC.

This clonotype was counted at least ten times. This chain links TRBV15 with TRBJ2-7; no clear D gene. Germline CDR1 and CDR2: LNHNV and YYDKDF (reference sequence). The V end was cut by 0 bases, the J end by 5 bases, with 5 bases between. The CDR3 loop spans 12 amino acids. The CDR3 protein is CATSRDWDEQYF. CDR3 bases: TGTGCCACCAGCAGAGACTGGGACGAGCAGTACTTC.